The clone carrying this T cell receptor beta chain was observed a handful of times. Antigen unknown. The data derive from a study of Ad26.COV2.S vaccination and SARS-CoV-2 variants. Looking at the study overall: Ad26.COV2.S arm of COV1001 included the donor. Whole-study results and caveats: Reported post-vaccination CD8+ and CD4+ T cell responses to spike showed substantial breadth. Vaccinees and placebo recipients showed similar non-spike TCR breadth.

The treatment was: about 20 received Ad26.COV2.S at low or high dose, single or two shots; about 5 received placebo; per-sample allocation not given. The samples were gathered on day 63 after the first injection of vaccine or placebo. Between the trimmed V and J ends, which lost 0 bases and 7 bases, there was a span of 10 bases. This CDR3 is built from 15 residues. Germline CDR1 is LNHNV and CDR2 is YYDKDF (reference sequence). Clones were sequenced by immunoSEQ multiplex PCR, and TCRdb holds only the in-frame ones, with some missing. The data contain around 450,000 clones, around 87% of them singletons.

The sample was peripheral blood, taken in a trial of Ad26.COV2.S vaccine versus placebo. The chain couples TRBV15 to TRBJ1-6; D is undetermined. This TCR was sampled from a person between 18 and 65 years old who received the Ad26.COV2.S COVID-19 vaccine or a placebo. This CDR3 is CATSRDANRNSPLHF. The CDR3 coding sequence is TGTGCCACCAGCAGAGATGCGAACCGGAATTCACCCCTCCACTTT.